This entry features one T cell receptor (beta chain) sequence. The data were produced by immunoSEQ multiplex PCR, yet TCRdb's version contains in-frame clones alone and is incomplete. Among 100,000 or so clones, about nine tenths were seen once, and the ten largest hold 12%. This sample stems from a study of siplizumab effects on memory and regulatory T cells. Per the germline V gene, CDR1 is MDHEN and CDR2 is SYDVKM. The CDR3 spans 14 residues. The V and J ends lost 6 bases and 5 bases respectively, with 14 bases between them. The sample comprised non-Treg CD4+ T cells sorted from blood. The TCR sequence derives from a human donor in good health. The chain employs TRBV28 and TRBJ1-5; D is perhaps TRBD1 (5 bases). The CDR3 is CASRNQGIHQPQHF. CDR3 DNA: TGTGCCAGCAGAAACCAGGGTATTCATCAGCCCCAGCATTTT. Drawing the rest from reference TRBV28 and TRBJ1-5, the complete variable domain is DVKVTQSSRYLVKRTGEKVFLECVQDMDHENMFWYRQDPGLGLRLIYFSYDVKMKEKGDIPEGYSVSREKKERFSLILESASTNQTSMYLCASRNQGIHQPQHFGDGTRLSIL.